This T cell receptor (beta chain) emerged from a study of blood T cell repertoires in COVID-19. Libraries were prepared by immunoSEQ multiplex PCR; TCRdb keeps only in-frame clonotypes and omits some of them. This repertoire shows some 160,000 clones, about 88% found once; its top ten account for 2% to 2.5%. Germline V lookup: CDR1 SGHTA, CDR2 FQGNSA. Trimming removed 3 bases from V and 8 bases from J, with 14 bases in between. The CDR3 runs to 14 residues. A single count supports this clone. Sequences were obtained from peripheral blood. This chain connects TRBV7-2 to TRBJ1-3; the D gene is possibly TRBD1 (6 bases). The receptor was derived from a man between 50 and 59 years old who had recovered from COVID-19. The CDR3 region is CASSFSGRGDTIYF. The CDR3 DNA follows: TGTGCCAGCAGCTTCTCAGGCAGGGGTGACACCATATATTTT. Together with reference TRBV7-2 and TRBJ1-3, the CDR3 gives the full variable domain: GAGVSQSPSNKVTEKGKDVELRCDPISGHTALYWYRQSLGQGLEFLIYFQGNSAPDKSGLPSDRFSAERTGGSVSTLTIQRTQQEDSAVYLCASSFSGRGDTIYFGEGSWLTVV.